The clone carrying this T cell receptor beta chain was seen more than once but under ten times. TCR beta CDR3 regions were amplified from RNA transcripts. The study used the HTBI primer set for a first-round RT-PCR of the TCR CDR3. TCRdb recomputed calls from the multiplex PCR reads with MiXCR, one row per CDR3 protein. The sample includes some 210,000 distinct CDR3 sequences, about 15% of them seen just once. The source of the sample is a study of T cells in Graves' hyperthyroidism and ophthalmopathy. From germline, CDR1 is LNHDA and CDR2 SQIVND (reference sequence). The CDR3 is 15 amino acids. V was trimmed by 3 bases and J by 2 bases, leaving 12 bases between them.

The specimen sequenced was blood. The chain uses TRBV19 and TRBJ2-3; D perhaps matches TRBD2 (6 bases). This receptor was taken from a man aged 50 to 60 with Graves' hyperthyroidism. The CDR3 region has the DNA TGTGCCAGTAGTATGGAGACTAGAGCCACAGATACGCAGTATTTT. Translating it yields CASSMETRATDTQYF.